The 5 T cell receptor beta chains below come from one sample, sequenced in a study of T cells in localized non-small cell lung cancer. The assay was immunoSEQ multiplex PCR, and TCRdb's table has in-frame clones only and misses some. The data show approximately 33,000 clones, just over 90% seen once. The specimen comprised peripheral blood, sampled before any cancer treatment. These receptor sequences come from a female donor over 55 with stage I lung adenocarcinoma.

The V and J genes are TRBV4-1 and TRBJ1-1, with TRBD1 as a possible D gene (5 bases). CDR3 length equals 13 residues. Per the germline V gene, CDR1 is MGHRA and CDR2 is YSYEKL. V was trimmed by 4 bases and J by 3 bases, leaving 9 bases between them. The CDR3 protein is CASSLQGDTEAFF. CDR3 coding DNA: TGCGCCAGCAGCCTCCAAGGGGACACTGAAGCTTTCTTT.

The J gene is TRBJ2-3, the V gene TRBV5-5; D remains unclear. V lost 1 base and J 3 bases, leaving 9 bases between the germline ends. The CDR3 sequence is 14 residues long. CDR1 and CDR2 (germline): SGHKS, YYEKEE (reference sequence). The CDR3 region has the DNA TGTGCCAGCAGCTTGATATCTTTTACAGATACGCAGTATTTT. This encodes CASSLISFTDTQYF.

The V and J genes are TRBV19 and TRBJ2-7, with TRBD2 as a possible D gene (6 bases). V was shortened by 5 bases and J by 1 base, with 15 bases between the two germline ends. The CDR3 runs 15 residues. Germline V gene data show CDR1 as LNHDA and CDR2 as SQIVND (reference sequence). CDR3 DNA: TGTGCCAGTAGTGTCGCCGGTGGGGGGTCCTACGAGCAGTACGTC. Amino acids: CASSVAGGGSYEQYV.

This clone appeared a single time. The chain recombines TRBV21-1 with TRBJ2-6; the table's D call TRBD1 went unverified against the DNA. TRBV21-1 is a pseudogene segment. The length of the CDR3 is 22 residues. This CDR3 reads CASSTKYEDRERAFSGANVLTF. CDR3 coding DNA: TGTGCCAGCAGCACGAAATATGAAGACAGGGAGCGGGCCTTTTCTGGGGCCAACGTCCTGACTTTC.

This clone was detected once. The rearrangement links TRBV29-1 to TRBJ2-7, with D possibly TRBD1 on 6 matching bases. Germline V gives CDR1 SQVTM, CDR2 ANQGSEA. V gave up 4 bases and J gave up 3 bases, with 10 bases separating them. This CDR3 has 12 residues. This chain's CDR3 is CSVGTVSYEQYF. The CDR3 coding sequence is TGCAGCGTTGGGACAGTAAGCTACGAGCAGTACTTC.